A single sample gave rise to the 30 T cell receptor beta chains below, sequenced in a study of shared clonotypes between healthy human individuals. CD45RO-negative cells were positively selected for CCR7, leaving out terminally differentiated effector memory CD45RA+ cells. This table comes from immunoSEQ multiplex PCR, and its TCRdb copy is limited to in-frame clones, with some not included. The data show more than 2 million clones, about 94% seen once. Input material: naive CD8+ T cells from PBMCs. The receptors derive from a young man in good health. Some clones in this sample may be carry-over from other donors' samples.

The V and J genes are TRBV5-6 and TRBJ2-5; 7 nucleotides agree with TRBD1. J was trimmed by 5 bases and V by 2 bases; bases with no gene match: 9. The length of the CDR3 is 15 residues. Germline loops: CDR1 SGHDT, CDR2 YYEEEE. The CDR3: CASSFWDRVWETQYF. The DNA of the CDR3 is TGTGCCAGCAGCTTTTGGGACAGAGTATGGGAGACCCAGTACTTC.

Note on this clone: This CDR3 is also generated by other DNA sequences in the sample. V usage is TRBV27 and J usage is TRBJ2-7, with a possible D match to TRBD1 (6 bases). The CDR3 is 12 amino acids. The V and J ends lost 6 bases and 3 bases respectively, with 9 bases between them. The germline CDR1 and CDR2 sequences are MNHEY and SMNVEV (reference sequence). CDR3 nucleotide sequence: TGTGCCAGCAGCCTGACAGGCTACGAGCAGTACTTC. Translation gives CASSLTGYEQYF.

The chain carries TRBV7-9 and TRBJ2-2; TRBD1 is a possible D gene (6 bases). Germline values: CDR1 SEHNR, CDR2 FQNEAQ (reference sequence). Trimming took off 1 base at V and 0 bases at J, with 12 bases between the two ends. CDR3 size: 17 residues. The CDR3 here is CASSLGSGQSNTGELFF. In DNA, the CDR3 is TGTGCCAGCAGCTTAGGAAGCGGACAGTCGAACACCGGGGAGCTGTTTTTT. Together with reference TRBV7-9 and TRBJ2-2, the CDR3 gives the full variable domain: DTGVSQNPRHKITKRGQNVTFRCDPISEHNRLYWYRQTLGQGPEFLTYFQNEAQLEKSRLLSDRFSAERPKGSFSTLEIQRTEQGDSAMYLCASSLGSGQSNTGELFFGEGSRLTVL.

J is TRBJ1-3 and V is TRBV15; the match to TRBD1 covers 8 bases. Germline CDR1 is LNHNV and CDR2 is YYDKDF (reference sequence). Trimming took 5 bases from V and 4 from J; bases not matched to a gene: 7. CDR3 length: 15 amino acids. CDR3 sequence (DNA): TGTGCCACCAGCGCCGGACAGGGAGCAGGAAACACCATATATTTT. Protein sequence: CATSAGQGAGNTIYF.

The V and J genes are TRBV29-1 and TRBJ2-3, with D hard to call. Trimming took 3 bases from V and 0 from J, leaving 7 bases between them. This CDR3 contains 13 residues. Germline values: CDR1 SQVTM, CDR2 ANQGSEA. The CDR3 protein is CSVDTTSTDTQYF. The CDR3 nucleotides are TGCAGCGTTGATACTACCAGCACAGATACGCAGTATTTT.

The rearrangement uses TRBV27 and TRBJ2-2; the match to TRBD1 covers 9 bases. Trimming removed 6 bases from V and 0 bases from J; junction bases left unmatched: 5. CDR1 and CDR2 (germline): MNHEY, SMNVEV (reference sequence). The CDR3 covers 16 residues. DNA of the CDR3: TGTGCCAGCAGCCTAGGACAGGGGACGAACACCGGGGAGCTGTTTTTT. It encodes CASSLGQGTNTGELFF.

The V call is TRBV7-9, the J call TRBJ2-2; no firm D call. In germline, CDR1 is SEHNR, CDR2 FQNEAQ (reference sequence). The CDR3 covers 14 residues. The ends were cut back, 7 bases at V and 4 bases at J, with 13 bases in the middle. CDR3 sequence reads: CASTLVSVTGELFF. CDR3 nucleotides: TGTGCCAGCACTTTGGTGTCCGTCACCGGGGAGCTGTTTTTT.

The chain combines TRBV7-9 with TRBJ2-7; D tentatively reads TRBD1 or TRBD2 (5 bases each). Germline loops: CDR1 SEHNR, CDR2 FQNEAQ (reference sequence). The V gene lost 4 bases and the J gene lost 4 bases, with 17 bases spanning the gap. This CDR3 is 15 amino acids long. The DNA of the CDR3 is TGTGCCAGCAGCTCCGCCCAGGGAGCAATTTACGAGCAGTACTTC. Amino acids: CASSSAQGAIYEQYF.

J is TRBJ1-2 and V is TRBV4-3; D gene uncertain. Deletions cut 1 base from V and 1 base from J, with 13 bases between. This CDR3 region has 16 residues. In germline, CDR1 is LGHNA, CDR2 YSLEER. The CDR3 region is CASSQGVAGSNYGYTF. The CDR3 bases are TGCGCCAGCAGCCAAGGCGTCGCCGGGAGTAACTATGGCTACACCTTC.

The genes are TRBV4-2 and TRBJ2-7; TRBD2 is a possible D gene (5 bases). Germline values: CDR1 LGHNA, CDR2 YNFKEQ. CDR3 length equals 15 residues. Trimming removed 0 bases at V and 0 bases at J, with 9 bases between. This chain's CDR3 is CASSQDHSGSYEQYF. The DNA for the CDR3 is TGTGCCAGCAGCCAAGATCACAGCGGCTCCTACGAGCAGTACTTC.

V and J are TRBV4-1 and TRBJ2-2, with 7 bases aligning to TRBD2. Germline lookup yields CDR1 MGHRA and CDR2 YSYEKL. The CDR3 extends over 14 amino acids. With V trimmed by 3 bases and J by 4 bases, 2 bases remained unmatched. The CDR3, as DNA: TGCGCCAGCAGCCAGGCTAGCGGCACCGGGGAGCTGTTTTTT. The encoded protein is CASSQASGTGELFF.

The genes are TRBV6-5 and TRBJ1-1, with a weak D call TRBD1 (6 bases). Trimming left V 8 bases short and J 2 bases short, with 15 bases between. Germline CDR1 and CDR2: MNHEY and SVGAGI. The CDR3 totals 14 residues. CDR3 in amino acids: CASSSGGPNTEAFF. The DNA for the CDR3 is TGTGCCAGCTCCAGCGGGGGGCCCAACACTGAAGCTTTCTTT.

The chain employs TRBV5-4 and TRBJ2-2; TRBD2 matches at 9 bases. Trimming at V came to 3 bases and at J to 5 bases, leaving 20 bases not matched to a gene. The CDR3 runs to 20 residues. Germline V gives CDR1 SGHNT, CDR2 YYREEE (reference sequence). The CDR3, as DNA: TGTGCCAGCAGCTCCACAATGTCCATTTCTAGCGGGATAAGAACCGGGGAGCTGTTTTTT. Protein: CASSSTMSISSGIRTGELFF.

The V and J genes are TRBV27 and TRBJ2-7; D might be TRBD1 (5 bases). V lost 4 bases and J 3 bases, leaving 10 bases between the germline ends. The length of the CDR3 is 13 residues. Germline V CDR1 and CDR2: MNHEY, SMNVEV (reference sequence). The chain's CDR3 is CASSSFTGYEQYF. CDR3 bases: TGTGCCAGCAGTTCTTTCACAGGCTACGAGCAGTACTTC.

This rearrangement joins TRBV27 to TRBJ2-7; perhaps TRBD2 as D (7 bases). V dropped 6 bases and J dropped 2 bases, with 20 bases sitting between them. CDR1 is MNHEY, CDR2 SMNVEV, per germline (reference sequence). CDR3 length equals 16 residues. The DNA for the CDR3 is TGTGCCAGCAGACCTTTAGGGGGGGCGGAGCCCTACGAGCAGTACTTC. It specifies CASRPLGGAEPYEQYF.

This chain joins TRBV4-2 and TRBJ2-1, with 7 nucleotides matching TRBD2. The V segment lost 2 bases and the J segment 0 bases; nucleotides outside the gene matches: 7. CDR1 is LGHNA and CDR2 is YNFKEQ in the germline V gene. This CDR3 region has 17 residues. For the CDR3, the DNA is TGTGCCAGCAGCCAACCGACCCTAGCGGCCTCCTACAATGAGCAGTTCTTC. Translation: CASSQPTLAASYNEQFF.

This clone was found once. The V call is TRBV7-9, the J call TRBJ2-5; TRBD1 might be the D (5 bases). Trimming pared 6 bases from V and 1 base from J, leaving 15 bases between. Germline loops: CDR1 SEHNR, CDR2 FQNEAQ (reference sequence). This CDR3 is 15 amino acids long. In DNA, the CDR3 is TGTGCCAGCAGTTTCCCCATACAGGCCCAAGAGACCCAGTACTTC. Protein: CASSFPIQAQETQYF.

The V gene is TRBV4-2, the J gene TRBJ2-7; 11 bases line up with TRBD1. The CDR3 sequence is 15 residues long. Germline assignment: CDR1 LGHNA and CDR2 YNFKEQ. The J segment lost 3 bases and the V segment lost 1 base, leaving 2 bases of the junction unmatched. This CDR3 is CASSQVDRGLYEQYF. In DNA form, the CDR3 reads TGTGCCAGCAGCCAAGTGGACAGGGGGCTCTACGAGCAGTACTTC.

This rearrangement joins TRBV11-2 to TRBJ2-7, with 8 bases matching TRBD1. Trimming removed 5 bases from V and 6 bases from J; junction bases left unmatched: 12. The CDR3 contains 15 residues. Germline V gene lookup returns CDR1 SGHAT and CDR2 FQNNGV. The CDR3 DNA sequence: TGTGCCAGCAGCATTCCGGGCCAGGGGGCCTTCGAGCAGTACTTC. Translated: CASSIPGQGAFEQYF.

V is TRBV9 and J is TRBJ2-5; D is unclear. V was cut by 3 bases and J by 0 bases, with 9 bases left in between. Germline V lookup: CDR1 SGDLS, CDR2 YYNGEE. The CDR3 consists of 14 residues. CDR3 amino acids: CASSDGRDQETQYF. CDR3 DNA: TGTGCCAGCAGCGATGGCCGGGACCAAGAGACCCAGTACTTC.

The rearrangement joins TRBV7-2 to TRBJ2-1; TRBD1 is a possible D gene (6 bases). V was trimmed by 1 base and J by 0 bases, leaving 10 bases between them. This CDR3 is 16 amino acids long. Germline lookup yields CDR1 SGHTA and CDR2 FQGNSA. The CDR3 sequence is CASSLGMGASYNEQFF. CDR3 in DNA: TGTGCCAGCAGCTTAGGAATGGGGGCCTCCTACAATGAGCAGTTCTTC.

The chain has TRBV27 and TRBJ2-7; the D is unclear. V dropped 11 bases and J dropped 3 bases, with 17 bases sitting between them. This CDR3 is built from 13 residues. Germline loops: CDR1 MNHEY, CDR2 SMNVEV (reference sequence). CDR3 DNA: TGTGCCGCGGCCTGGGGATCGAGCTACGAGCAGTACTTC. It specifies CAAAWGSSYEQYF.

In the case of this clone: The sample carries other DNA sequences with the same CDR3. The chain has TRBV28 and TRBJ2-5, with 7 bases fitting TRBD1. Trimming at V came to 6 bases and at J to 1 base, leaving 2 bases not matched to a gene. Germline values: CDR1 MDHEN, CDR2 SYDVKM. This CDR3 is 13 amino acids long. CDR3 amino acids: CASSPGGQETQYF. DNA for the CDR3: TGTGCCAGCAGCCCAGGGGGCCAAGAGACCCAGTACTTC.

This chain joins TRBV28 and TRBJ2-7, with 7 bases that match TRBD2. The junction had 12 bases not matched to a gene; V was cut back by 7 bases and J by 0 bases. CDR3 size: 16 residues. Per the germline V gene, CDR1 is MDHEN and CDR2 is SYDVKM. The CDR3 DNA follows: TGTGCCAGCACCGACCCCCGGGAGGTCTACTCCTACGAGCAGTACTTC. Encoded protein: CASTDPREVYSYEQYF.

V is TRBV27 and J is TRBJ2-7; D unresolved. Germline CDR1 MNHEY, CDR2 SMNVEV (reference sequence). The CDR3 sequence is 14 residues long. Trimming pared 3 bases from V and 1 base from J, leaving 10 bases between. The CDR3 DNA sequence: TGTGCCAGCAGTTTTGGCAGGCGATCCTACGAGCAGTACTTC. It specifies CASSFGRRSYEQYF.

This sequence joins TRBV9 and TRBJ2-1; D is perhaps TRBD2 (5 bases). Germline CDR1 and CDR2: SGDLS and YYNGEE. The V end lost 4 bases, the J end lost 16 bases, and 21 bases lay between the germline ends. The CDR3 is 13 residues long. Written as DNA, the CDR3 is TGTGCCAGCAGCATTGGACTCAGTGGAGGCATATTCTTC. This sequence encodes CASSIGLSGGIFF.

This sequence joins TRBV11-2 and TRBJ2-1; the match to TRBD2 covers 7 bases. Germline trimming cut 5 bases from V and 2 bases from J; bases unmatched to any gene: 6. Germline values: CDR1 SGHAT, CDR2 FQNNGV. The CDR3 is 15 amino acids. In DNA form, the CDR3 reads TGTGCCAGCAGCCATGCTAGCGGACCCTACAATGAGCAGTTCTTC. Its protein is CASSHASGPYNEQFF.

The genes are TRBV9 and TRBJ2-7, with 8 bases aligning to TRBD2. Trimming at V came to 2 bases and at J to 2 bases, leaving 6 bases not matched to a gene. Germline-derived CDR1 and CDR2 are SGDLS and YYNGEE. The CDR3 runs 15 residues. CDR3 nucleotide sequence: TGTGCCAGCAGCGTTCAACCGGGAGGGACCTACGAGCAGTACTTC. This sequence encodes CASSVQPGGTYEQYF.

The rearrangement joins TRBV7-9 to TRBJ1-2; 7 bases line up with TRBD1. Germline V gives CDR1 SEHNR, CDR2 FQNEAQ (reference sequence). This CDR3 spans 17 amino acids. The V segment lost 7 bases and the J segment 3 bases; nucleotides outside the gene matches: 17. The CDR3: CASTPRDSSYAYYGYTF. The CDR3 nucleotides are TGTGCCAGCACCCCCCGGGACAGTTCTTACGCTTACTATGGCTACACCTTC.

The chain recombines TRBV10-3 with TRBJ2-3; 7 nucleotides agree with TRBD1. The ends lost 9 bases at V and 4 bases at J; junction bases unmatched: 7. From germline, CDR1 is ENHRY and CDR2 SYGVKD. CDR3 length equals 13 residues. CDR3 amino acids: CAIQGISADTQYF. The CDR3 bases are TGTGCCATACAGGGGATAAGTGCAGATACGCAGTATTTT.